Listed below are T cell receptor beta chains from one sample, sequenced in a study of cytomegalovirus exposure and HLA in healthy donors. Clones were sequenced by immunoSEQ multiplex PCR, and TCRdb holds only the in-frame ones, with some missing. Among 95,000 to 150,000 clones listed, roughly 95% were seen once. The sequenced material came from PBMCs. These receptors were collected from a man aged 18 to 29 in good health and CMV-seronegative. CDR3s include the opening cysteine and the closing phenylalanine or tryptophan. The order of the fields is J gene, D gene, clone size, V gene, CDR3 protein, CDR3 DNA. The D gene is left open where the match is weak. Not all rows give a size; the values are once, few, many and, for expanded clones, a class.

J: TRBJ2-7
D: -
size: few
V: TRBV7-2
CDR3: CASSRNTGPYEQYF
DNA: TGTGCCAGCAGCAGAAATACAGGGCCCTACGAGCAGTACTTC

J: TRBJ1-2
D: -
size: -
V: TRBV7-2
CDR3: CASSFSGQSNGYTF
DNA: TGTGCCAGCAGCTTTTCTGGGCAGTCAAATGGCTACACCTTC

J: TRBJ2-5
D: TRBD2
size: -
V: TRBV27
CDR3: CASSFRTSGETQYF
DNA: TGTGCCAGCAGTTTTAGAACTAGCGGGGAGACCCAGTACTTC

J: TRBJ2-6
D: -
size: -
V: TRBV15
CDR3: CATSRDGQGANVLTF
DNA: TGTGCCACCAGCAGAGATGGGCAGGGGGCCAACGTCCTGACTTTC

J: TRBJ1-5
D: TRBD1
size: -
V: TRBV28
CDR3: CASRTGGENQPQHF
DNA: TGTGCCAGCAGAACAGGGGGCGAGAATCAGCCCCAGCATTTT

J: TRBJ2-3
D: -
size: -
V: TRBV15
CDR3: CATSTVPSTQYF
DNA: TGTGCCACCAGTACCGTCCCGAGTACGCAGTATTTT

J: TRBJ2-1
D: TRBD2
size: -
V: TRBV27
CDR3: CASSQLAGGGNEQFF
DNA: TGTGCCAGCAGCCAGCTAGCGGGAGGTGGCAATGAGCAGTTCTTC

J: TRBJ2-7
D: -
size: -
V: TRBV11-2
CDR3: CASSLDLRVTGSSEQYF
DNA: TGTGCCAGCAGCTTAGATCTTCGCGTGACTGGGTCTTCCGAGCAGTACTTC

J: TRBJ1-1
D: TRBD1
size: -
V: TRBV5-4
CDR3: CASSPGTGETEAFF
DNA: TGTGCCAGCAGCCCCGGGACAGGGGAAACTGAAGCTTTCTTT

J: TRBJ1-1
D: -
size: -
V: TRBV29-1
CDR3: CSVVGGLSRTEAFF
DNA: TGCAGCGTTGTCGGGGGATTGAGTCGCACTGAAGCTTTCTTT

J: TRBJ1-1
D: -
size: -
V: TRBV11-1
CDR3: CASSLNRAGTEAFF
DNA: TGTGCCAGCAGCTTAAACAGGGCGGGCACTGAAGCTTTCTTT

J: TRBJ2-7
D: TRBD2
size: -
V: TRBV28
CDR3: CATSLAAGGPWYEQYF
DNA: TGTGCCACCAGTTTAGCGGCGGGAGGGCCTTGGTACGAGCAGTACTTC

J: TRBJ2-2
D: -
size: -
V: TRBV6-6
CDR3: CASSVTQGSHGELFF
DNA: TGTGCCAGCAGCGTAACCCAGGGGAGTCACGGGGAGCTGTTTTTT

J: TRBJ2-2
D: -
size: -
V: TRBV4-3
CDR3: CASSQDRVTGLYTGELFF
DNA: TGCGCCAGCAGCCAAGATCGAGTGACAGGATTGTACACCGGGGAGCTGTTTTTT

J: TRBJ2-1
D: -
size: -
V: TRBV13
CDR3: CASSLARVVHNEQFF
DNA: TGTGCCAGCAGCTTAGCCAGGGTAGTACACAATGAGCAGTTCTTC

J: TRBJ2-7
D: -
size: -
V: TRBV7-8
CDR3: CASSLAEGLATYEQYF
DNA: TGTGCCAGCAGCTTAGCGGAGGGGCTAGCGACCTACGAGCAGTACTTC

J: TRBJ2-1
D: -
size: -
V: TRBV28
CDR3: CASSLLSSNEQFF
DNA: TGTGCCAGCAGTTTATTATCGAGCAATGAGCAGTTCTTC

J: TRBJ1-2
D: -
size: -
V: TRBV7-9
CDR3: CASSPQGHENYGYTF
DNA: TGTGCCAGCAGCCCGCAGGGACACGAGAACTATGGCTACACCTTC

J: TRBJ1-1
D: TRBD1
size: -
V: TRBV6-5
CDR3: CASSQSTGDTEAFF
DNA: TGTGCCAGCAGTCAATCAACAGGGGACACTGAAGCTTTCTTT

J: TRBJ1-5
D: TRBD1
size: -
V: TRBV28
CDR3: CASTPTGANQPQHF
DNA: TGTGCCAGCACTCCGACAGGGGCCAATCAGCCCCAGCATTTT

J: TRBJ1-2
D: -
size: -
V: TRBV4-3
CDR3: CASSQATATNYGYTF
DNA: TGCGCCAGCAGCCAAGCCACAGCAACTAACTATGGCTACACCTTC

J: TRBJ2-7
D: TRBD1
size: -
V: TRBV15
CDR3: CATSSGQGGTSYEQYF
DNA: TGTGCCACCAGCAGCGGACAGGGCGGCACGTCCTACGAGCAGTACTTC